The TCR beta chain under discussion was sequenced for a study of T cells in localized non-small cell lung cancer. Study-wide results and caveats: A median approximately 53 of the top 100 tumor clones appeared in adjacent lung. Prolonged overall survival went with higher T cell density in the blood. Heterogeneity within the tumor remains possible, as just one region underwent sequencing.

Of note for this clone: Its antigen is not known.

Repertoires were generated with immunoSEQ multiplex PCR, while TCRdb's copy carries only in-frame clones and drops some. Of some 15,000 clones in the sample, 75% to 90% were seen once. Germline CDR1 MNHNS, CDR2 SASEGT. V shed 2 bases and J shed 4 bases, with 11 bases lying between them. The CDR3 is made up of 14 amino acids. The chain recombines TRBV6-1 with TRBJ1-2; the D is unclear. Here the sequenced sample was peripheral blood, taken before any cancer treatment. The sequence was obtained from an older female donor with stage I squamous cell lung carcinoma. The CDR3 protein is CASSELAGSYGYTF. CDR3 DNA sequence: TGTGCCAGCAGTGAACTTGCTGGGAGCTATGGCTACACCTTC.